This TCR beta chain is drawn from a study of molecular identifiers for immune sequencing clone quantification. Whole-study context: Five aliquots were made in replicates from the RNA of 20,000 or 100,000 naive CD8 cells, and four were sequenced. Findings of the study overall: The share of molecules held by clones above 20 RNA copies was over 98% in effector cells and under 1% in naive cells.

In preparing bulk TCR libraries, previously described methods and listed TCR primers were used. TCRdb passed the PCR reads through MiXCR, listing each CDR3 protein once. Of 460,000 or so distinct CDR3 sequences in the sample, 20% to 25% are singletons; the top ten hold under 0.85%. This clonotype showed up just a few times. Antigen specificity is unknown. The sequenced sample was naive CD8+ T cells from blood, with Jurkat cell RNA spiked in. Subset given: FACS-sorted CD8+CD4-CCR7+CD45RA+ naive T cells. The sequence was obtained from a human donor in good health. Some libraries in this study had Jurkat cell RNA spiked in.

The CDR3 region is CASSLVLASGANVLTF. The CDR3 region has the DNA TGTGCCAGCAGTTTAGTCCTCGCTTCTGGGGCCAACGTCCTGACTTTC. The chain combines TRBV12-3 or TRBV12-4 with TRBJ2-6; the D is unclear. This CDR3 is 16 amino acids long. V was cut by 1 base and J by 1 base, with 8 bases left in between.